The 3 T cell receptor beta chains listed next were all sequenced from one sample in a study of T-cell reconstitution after alpha-beta-depleted transplantation in children. TCRbeta library preparation incorporated unique molecular identifiers. TCRdb redid the calling of the PCR reads with MiXCR, one entry per CDR3 protein. Among around 440,000 distinct CDR3 sequences listed, 10% were seen once. Sequencing used PBMCs, obtained before TCRalphabeta/CD19-depleted stem cell transplant. These receptors were collected from a child aged 2 to 10 with inherited bone marrow failure, due to receive a stem cell transplant.

This chain joins TRBV4-1 and TRBJ1-5, with D possibly being TRBD1 (5 bases). CDR3 length equals 17 residues. V was pared by 0 bases and J by 2 bases, with 14 bases between. Germline CDR1 and CDR2: MGHRA and YSYEKL. The CDR3 sequence is CASSQDWGELGNQPQHF. The CDR3 DNA follows: TGCGCCAGCAGCCAAGATTGGGGGGAACTAGGCAATCAGCCCCAGCATTTT.

This clonotype was observed a few times. This sequence joins TRBV7-6 and TRBJ2-1; TRBD1 is a possible D gene (5 bases). CDR1 and CDR2 (germline): SGHVS, FNYEAQ. This CDR3 is built from 15 residues. With 2 bases removed from V and 9 bases from J, the gap between germline ends came to 17 bases. As DNA, the CDR3 is TGTGCCAGCAGCTTAAAGGGGTCCCGTTATAGTGAGCAGTTCTTC. Translated: CASSLKGSRYSEQFF.

This clonotype was counted only a few times. The chain is built from TRBV13 and TRBJ1-1; D uncertain. The V gene lost 5 bases and the J gene lost 5 bases, with 15 bases spanning the gap. Germline values: CDR1 PRHDT, CDR2 FYEKMQ (reference sequence). This CDR3 comprises 14 residues. In nucleotides, the CDR3 is TGTGCCAGCAGCCTACCCGGAGTGTGGACTGAAGCTTTCTTT. This sequence encodes CASSLPGVWTEAFF.